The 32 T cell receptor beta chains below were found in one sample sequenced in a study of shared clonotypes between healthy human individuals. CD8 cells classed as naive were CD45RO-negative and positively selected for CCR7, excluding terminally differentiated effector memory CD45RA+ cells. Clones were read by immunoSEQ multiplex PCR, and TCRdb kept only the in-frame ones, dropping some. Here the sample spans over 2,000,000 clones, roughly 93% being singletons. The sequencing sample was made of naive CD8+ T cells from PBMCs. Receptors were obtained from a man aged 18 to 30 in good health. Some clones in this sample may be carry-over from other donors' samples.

CDR3 region: CASSLPAEINQPQHF. CDR3 DNA: TGTGCCAGCAGCCTCCCCGCCGAAATCAATCAGCCCCAGCATTTT. The genes are TRBV7-7 and TRBJ1-5; D gene ambiguous. The CDR3 consists of 15 residues. CDR1 and CDR2 (germline): SSHAT, FNYEAQ (reference sequence). Trimming left V 5 bases short and J 3 bases short, with 14 bases between.

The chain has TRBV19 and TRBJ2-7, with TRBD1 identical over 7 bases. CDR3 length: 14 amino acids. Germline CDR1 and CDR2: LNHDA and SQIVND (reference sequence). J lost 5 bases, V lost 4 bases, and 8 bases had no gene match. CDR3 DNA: TGTGCCAGTAGTACCACAGGGGTTGGCAACGAGCAGTACTTC. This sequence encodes CASSTTGVGNEQYF.

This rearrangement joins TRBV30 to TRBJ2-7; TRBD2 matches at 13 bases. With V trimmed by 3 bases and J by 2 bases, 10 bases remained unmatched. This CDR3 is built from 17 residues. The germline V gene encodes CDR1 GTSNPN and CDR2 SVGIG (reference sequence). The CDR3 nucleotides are TGTGCCTGGAGCGGTCTTTCCACTAGCGGGAGGGCCTACGAGCAGTACTTC. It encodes CAWSGLSTSGRAYEQYF.

The CDR3 protein is CASSSRLETGELFF. CDR3 nucleotide sequence: TGTGCCAGCAGCTCCCGACTCGAGACCGGGGAGCTGTTTTTT. V and J are TRBV7-9 and TRBJ2-2; D not resolved. The length of the CDR3 is 14 residues. The V end was cut by 4 bases, the J end by 5 bases, with 11 bases between. Germline lookup yields CDR1 SEHNR and CDR2 FQNEAQ (reference sequence).

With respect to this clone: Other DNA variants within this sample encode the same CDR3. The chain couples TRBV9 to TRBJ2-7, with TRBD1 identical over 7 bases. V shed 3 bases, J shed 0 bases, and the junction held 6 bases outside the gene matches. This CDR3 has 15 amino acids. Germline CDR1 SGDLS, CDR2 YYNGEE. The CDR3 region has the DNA TGTGCCAGCAGCGAGGGGGCAGGGGGCTCCTACGAGCAGTACTTC. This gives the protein CASSEGAGGSYEQYF.

The CDR3 sequence: CASSFQTSGSFPDTQYF. The CDR3 bases are TGTGCCAGCAGTTTCCAGACTAGCGGGAGTTTTCCAGATACGCAGTATTTT. This chain links TRBV28 with TRBJ2-3; TRBD2 matches 12 bases. CDR3 length: 17 amino acids. Trimming cost V 3 bases and J 4 bases; bases outside gene matches: 8. The germline CDR1 and CDR2 sequences are MDHEN and SYDVKM.

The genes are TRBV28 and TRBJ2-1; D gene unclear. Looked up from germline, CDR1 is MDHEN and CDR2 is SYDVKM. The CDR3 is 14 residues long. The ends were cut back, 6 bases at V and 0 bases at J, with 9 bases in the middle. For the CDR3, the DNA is TGTGCCAGCAGAGCCGGGCACTCCTACAATGAGCAGTTCTTC. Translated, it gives CASRAGHSYNEQFF.

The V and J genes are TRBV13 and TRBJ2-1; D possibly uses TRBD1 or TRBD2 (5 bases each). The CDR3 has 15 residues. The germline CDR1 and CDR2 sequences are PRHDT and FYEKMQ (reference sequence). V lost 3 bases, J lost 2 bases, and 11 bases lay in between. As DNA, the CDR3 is TGTGCCAGCAGCTTGGGGAGAGGGGCCTACAATGAGCAGTTCTTC. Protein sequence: CASSLGRGAYNEQFF.

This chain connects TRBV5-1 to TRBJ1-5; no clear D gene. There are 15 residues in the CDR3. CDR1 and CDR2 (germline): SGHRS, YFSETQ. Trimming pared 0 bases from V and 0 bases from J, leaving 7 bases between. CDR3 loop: CASSLDTRSNQPQHF. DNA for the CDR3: TGCGCCAGCAGCTTGGACACTCGTAGCAATCAGCCCCAGCATTTT.

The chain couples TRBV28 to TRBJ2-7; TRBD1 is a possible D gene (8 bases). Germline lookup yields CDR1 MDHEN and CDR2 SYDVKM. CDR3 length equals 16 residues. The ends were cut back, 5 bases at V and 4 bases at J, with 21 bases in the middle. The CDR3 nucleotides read TGTGCCAGCAGTCGTACAGGGGGGGCCGGCGGGTACGAGCAGTACTTC. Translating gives CASSRTGGAGGYEQYF.

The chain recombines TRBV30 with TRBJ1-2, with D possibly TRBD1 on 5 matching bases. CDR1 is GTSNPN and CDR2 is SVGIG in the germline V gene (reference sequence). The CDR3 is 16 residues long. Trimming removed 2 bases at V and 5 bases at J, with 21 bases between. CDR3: CAWSRRGRSDFYGYTF. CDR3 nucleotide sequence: TGTGCCTGGAGTCGACGGGGCCGCTCCGACTTTTATGGCTACACCTTC.

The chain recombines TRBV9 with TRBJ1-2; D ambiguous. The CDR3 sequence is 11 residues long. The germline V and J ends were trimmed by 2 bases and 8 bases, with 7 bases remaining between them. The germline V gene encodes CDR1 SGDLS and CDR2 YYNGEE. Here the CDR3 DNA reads TGTGCCAGCAGCGTGGCAGAGGGCTACACCTTC. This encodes CASSVAEGYTF.

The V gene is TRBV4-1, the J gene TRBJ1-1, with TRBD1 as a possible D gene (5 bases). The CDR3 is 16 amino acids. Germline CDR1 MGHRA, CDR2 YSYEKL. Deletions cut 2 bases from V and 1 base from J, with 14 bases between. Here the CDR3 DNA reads TGCGCCAGCAGCCAAAAGACCAGGGAAAAGAACACTGAAGCTTTCTTT. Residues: CASSQKTREKNTEAFF.

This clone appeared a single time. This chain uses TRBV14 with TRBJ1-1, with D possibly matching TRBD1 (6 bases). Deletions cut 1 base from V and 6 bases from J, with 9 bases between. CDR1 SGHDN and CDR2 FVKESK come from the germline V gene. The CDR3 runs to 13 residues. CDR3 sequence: CASSQGGGAEAFF. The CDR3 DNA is TGTGCCAGCAGCCAAGGAGGGGGGGCTGAAGCTTTCTTT.

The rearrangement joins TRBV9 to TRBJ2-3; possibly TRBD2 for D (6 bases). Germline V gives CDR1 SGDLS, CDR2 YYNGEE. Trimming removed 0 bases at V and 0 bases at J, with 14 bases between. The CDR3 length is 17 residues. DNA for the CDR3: TGTGCCAGCAGCGTAGGCGGGACCACATTTAGCACAGATACGCAGTATTTT. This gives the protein CASSVGGTTFSTDTQYF.

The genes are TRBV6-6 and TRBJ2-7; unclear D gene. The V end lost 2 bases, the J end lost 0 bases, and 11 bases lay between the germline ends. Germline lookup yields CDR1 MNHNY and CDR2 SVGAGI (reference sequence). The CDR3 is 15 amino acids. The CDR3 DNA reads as TGTGCCAGCAGTTACGGTTGGGGAAGCTCCTACGAGCAGTACTTC. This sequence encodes CASSYGWGSSYEQYF.

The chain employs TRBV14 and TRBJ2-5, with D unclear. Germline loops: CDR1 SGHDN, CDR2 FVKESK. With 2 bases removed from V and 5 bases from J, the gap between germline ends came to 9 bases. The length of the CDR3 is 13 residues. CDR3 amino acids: CASSQSLGETQYF. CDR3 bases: TGTGCCAGCAGCCAAAGCCTCGGGGAGACCCAGTACTTC.

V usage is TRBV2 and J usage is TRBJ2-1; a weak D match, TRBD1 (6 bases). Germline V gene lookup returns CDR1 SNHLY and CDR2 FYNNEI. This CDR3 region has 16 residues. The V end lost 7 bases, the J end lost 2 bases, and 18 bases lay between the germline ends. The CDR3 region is CASTPVSGQAYNEQFF. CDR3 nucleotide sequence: TGTGCCAGCACGCCCGTCTCGGGACAAGCCTACAATGAGCAGTTCTTC.

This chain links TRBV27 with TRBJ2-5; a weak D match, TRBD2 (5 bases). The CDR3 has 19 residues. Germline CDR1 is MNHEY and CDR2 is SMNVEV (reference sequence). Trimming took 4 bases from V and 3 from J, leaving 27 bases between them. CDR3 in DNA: TGTGCCAGCAGTTATCGACTGATTTTGGATAGCGCGTTAAAAGAGACCCAGTACTTC. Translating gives CASSYRLILDSALKETQYF.

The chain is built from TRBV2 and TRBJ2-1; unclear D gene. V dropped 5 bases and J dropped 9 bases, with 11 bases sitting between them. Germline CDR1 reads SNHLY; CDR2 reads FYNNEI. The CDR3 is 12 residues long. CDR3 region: CASSLTGTEQFF. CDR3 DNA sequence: TGTGCCAGCAGTTTGACGGGTACTGAGCAGTTCTTC.

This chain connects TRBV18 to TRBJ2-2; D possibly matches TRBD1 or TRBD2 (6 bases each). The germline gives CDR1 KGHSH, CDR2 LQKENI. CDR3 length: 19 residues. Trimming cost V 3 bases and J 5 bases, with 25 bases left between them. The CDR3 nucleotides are TGTGCCAGCTCACCCTACCAGGGACATGGAGGGGGATTGACCGGGGAGCTGTTTTTT. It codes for CASSPYQGHGGGLTGELFF.

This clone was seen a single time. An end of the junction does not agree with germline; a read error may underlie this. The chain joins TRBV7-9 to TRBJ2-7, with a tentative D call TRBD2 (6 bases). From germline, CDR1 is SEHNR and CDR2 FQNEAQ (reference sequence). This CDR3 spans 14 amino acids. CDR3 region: CASSLGPRSGVGDF. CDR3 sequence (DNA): TGTGCCAGCAGCTTAGGGCCTAGATCGGGAGTCGGCGACTTC.

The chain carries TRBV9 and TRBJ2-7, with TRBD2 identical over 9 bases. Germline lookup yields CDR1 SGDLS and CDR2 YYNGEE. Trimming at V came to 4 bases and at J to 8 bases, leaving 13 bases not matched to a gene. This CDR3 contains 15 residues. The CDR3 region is CASSKEGGRASQQYF. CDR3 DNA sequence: TGTGCCAGCAGCAAAGAAGGCGGGAGGGCCAGTCAGCAGTACTTC.

The CDR3 bases are TGTGCCATCAGTGAGTTCAAGGCTAACACTGAAGCTTTCTTT. It yields the protein CAISEFKANTEAFF. The chain uses TRBV10-3 and TRBJ1-1; D ambiguous. The V and J ends lost 1 base and 2 bases respectively, with 8 bases between them. The CDR3 runs to 14 residues. In germline, CDR1 is ENHRY, CDR2 SYGVKD.

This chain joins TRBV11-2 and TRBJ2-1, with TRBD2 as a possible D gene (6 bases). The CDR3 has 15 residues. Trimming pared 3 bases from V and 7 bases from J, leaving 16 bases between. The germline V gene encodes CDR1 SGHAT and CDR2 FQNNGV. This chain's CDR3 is CASSLQAGLGNEQFF. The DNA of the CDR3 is TGTGCCAGCAGCTTGCAGGCGGGATTGGGGAATGAGCAGTTCTTC.

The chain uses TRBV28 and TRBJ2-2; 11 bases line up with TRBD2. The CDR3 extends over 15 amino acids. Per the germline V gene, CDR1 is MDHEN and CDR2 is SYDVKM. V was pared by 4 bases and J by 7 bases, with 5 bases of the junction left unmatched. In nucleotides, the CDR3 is TGTGCCAGCAGTTCGGGACTAGCGGAACTCGGGGAGCTGTTTTTT. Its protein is CASSSGLAELGELFF.

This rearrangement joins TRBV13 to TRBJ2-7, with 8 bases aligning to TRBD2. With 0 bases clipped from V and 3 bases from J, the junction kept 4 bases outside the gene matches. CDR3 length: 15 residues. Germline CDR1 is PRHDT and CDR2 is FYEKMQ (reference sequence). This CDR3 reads CASSLGGGRSYEQYF. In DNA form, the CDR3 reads TGTGCCAGCAGCTTAGGCGGCGGGAGGAGCTACGAGCAGTACTTC.

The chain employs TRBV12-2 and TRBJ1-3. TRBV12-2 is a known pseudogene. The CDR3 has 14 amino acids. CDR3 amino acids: CASRLDREPYTIYF. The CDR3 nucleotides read TGTGCAAGTCGCTTAGATAGGGAGCCTTACACCATATATTTT.

In DNA form, the CDR3 reads TGCGCCAGCAGCCAAGTCAGGATGAACACTGAAGCTTTCTTT. This encodes CASSQVRMNTEAFF. The chain has TRBV4-1 and TRBJ1-1; D call uncertain. CDR1 and CDR2 from the germline V gene are MGHRA and YSYEKL. The V gene lost 1 base and the J gene lost 0 bases, with 6 bases spanning the gap. The CDR3 is 14 residues long.

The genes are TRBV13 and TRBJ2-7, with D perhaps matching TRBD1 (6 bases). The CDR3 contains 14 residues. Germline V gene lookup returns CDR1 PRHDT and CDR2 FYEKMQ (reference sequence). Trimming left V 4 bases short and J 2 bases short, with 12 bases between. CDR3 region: CASSSGTNTYEQYF. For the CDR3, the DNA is TGTGCCAGCAGCTCCGGGACAAATACCTACGAGCAGTACTTC.

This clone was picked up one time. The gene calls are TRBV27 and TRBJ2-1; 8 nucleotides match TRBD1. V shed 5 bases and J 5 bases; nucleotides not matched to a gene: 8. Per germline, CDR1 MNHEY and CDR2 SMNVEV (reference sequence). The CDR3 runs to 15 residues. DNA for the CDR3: TGTGCCAGCAGTCCAAGGGCAGGGGGCAACAATGAGCAGTTCTTC. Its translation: CASSPRAGGNNEQFF.

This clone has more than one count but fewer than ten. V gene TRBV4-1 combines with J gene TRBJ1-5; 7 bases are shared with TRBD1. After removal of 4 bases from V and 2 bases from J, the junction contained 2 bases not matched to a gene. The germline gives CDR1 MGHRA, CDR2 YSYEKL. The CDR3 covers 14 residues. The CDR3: CASSPGGGNQPQHF. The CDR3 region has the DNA TGCGCCAGCAGCCCAGGGGGTGGCAATCAGCCCCAGCATTTT.